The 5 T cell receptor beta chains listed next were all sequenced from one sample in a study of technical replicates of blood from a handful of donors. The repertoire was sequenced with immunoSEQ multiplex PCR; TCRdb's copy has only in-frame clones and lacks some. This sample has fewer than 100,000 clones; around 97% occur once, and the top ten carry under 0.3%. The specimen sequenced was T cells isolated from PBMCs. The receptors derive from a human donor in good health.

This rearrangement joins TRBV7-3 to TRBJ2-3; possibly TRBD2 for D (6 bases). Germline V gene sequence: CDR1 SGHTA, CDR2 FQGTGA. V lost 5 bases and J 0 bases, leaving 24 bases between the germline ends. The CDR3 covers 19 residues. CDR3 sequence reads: CASSVPFQNRSGSTDTQYF. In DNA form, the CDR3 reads TGTGCCAGCAGCGTTCCCTTTCAAAACCGCAGCGGGAGCACAGATACGCAGTATTTT.

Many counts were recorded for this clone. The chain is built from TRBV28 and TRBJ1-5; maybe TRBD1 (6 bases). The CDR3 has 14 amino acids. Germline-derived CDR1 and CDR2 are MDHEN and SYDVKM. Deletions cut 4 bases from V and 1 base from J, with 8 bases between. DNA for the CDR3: TGTGCCAGCAGTTCGGGACACAGCAATCAGCCCCAGCATTTT. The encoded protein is CASSSGHSNQPQHF.

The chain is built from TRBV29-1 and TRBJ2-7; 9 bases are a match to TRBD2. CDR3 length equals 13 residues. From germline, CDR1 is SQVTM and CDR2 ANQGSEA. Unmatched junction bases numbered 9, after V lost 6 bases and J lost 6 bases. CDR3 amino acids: CSVKVTSGPEQYF. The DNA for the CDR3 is TGCAGCGTGAAGGTGACTAGCGGTCCCGAGCAGTACTTC.

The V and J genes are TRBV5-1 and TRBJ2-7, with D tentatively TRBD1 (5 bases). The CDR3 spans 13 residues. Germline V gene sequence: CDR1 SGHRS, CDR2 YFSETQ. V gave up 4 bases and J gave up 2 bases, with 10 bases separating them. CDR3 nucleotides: TGCGCCAGCAGCAGGGGTGCTACCTACGAGCAGTACTTC. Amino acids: CASSRGATYEQYF.

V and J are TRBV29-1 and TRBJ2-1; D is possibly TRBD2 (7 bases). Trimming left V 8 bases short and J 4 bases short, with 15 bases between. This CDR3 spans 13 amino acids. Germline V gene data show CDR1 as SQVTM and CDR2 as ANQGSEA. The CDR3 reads CSPVGGGYNEQFF. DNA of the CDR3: TGCAGCCCGGTGGGAGGGGGGTACAATGAGCAGTTCTTC.